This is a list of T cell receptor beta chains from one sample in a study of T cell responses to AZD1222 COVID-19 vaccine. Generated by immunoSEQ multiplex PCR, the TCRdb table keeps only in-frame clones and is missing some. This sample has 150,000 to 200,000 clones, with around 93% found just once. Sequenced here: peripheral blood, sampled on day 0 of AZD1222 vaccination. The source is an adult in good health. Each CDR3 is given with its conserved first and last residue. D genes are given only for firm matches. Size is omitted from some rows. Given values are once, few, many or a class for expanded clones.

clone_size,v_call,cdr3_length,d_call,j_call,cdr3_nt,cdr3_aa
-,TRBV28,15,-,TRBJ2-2,TGTGCCACCCACTCCACGCCGGGGTTGGCCGGGGAGCTGTTTTTT,CATHSTPGLAGELFF
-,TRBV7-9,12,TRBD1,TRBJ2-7,TGTGCCAGCAGCTTAGAGTTGGACAGGGGGTACTTC,CASSLELDRGYF
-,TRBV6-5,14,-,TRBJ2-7,TGTGCCAGCAGGGAGACAGTGAACTCCTACGAGCAGTACTTC,CASRETVNSYEQYF
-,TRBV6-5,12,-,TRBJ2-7,TGTGCCAGCAGCCAACTCTCCTACGAGCAGTACTTC,CASSQLSYEQYF
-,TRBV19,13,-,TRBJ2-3,TGTGCCAGTAGTTTAGCAGGGACCGATACGCAGTATTTT,CASSLAGTDTQYF
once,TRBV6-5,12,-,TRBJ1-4,TGTGCCAGCAGTCAACCTCCGGGGCCCCGATTTTTT,CASSQPPGPRFF
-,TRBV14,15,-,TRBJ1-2,TGTGCCAGCAGCCAAGAAAAGGGTGCGAACTATGGCTACACCTTC,CASSQEKGANYGYTF
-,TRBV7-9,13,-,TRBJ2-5,TGTGCCAGCAGCTTAGCAATCCGAGAGACCCAGTACTTC,CASSLAIRETQYF
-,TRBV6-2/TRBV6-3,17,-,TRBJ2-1,TGTGCCAGCAGTTGGCCACCCCGGGACTCTGCGGACAATGAGCAGTTCTTC,CASSWPPRDSADNEQFF
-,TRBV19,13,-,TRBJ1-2,TGTGCCAGTAGTATAACAGGGAACTATGGCTACACCTTC,CASSITGNYGYTF
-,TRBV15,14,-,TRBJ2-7,TGTGCCACCAGCAGAGAGGTAGGGATCAACGAGCAGTACTTC,CATSREVGINEQYF
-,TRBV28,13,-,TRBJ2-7,TGTGCCAGCAGACCCGACGACAGCTACGAGCAGTACTTC,CASRPDDSYEQYF
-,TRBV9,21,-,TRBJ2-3,TGTGCCAGCAGCTCCACCGACAGGGAGGTTACTTCACGGTATAGCACAGATACGCAGTATTTT,CASSSTDREVTSRYSTDTQYF
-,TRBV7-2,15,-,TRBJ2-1,TGTGCCAGCAGCCTCCAGGCAGACAATTACAATGAGCAGTTCTTC,CASSLQADNYNEQFF
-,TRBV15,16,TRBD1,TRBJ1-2,TGTGCCACCAGCAGAGAGGTGTCAGGGGGCAGCTATGGCTACACCTTC,CATSREVSGGSYGYTF
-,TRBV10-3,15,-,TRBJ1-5,TGTGCCATCAGTGAGTCGGCACAGTCCAATCAGCCCCAGCATTTT,CAISESAQSNQPQHF
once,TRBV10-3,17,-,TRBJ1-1,TGTGCCATCAGTGATTTACGGCCGGAGTCTATAACTTTAGGAGCTTTCTTT,CAISDLRPESITLGAFF
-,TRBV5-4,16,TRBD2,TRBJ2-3,TGTGCCAGCAGCCGCGAAGCGGGACTTCGCACAGATACGCAGTATTTT,CASSREAGLRTDTQYF
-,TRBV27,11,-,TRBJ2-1,TGTGCCAGCAGTTTAAAAAATGAGCAGTTCTTC,CASSLKNEQFF
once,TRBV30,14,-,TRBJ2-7,TGTGCCTGGAGTGTAATCAGGGAGATGGGGGAGCAGTACTTC,CAWSVIREMGEQYF
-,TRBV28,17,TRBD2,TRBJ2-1,TGTGCCAGCACCTCGGTAGCGGGAGGGTTTCTTGGCAATGAGCAGTTCTTC,CASTSVAGGFLGNEQFF
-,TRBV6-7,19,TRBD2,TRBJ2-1,TGTGCCAGCAGTTATATGACTAGCGGGAGTACGAGCTCCTACAATGAGCAGTTCTTC,CASSYMTSGSTSSYNEQFF
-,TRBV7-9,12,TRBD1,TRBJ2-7,TGTGCCACGGACAGGAGCTCCTACGAGCAGTACTTC,CATDRSSYEQYF
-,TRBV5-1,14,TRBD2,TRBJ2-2,TGCGCCAGCAGCCGGGACTACAACACCGGGGAGCTGTTTTTT,CASSRDYNTGELFF
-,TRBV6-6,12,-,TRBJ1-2,TGTGCCAGCAGTTACCCCGGGCATGGCTACACCTTC,CASSYPGHGYTF
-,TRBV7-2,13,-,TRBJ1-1,TGTGCCGGTCGCCGGAATAGGGATACTGAAGCTTTCTTT,CAGRRNRDTEAFF
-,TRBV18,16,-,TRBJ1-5,TGTGCCAGCTCACCAATGGGAGTTTCTAGCAATCAGCCCCAGCATTTT,CASSPMGVSSNQPQHF
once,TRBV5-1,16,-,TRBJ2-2,TGCGCCAGCAGCGAGACAGGGAGGACGAACACCGGGGAGCTGTTTTTT,CASSETGRTNTGELFF
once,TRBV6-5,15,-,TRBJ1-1,TGTGCCAGCAGTTACTCCTATACCTATAACACTGAAGCTTTCTTT,CASSYSYTYNTEAFF
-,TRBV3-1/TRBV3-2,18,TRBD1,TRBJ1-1,TGTGCCAGCAGCCAGGGTCCCGGGACAGAGGAGTCTGGAACTGAAGCTTTCTTT,CASSQGPGTEESGTEAFF
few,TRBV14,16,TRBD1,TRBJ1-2,TGTGCCAGCAGCCACCGAATGGGACAGGGGGCTGTTGGCTACACCTTC,CASSHRMGQGAVGYTF
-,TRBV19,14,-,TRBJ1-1,TGTGCCAGCCAGACCCCCCGGTCGGGCACTGAAGCTTTCTTT,CASQTPRSGTEAFF
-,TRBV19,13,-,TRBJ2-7,TGTGCCAGTAGTATTGGTGGGGGTTACGAGCAGTACTTC,CASSIGGGYEQYF
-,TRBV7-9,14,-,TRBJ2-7,TGTGCCAGCAGCCGGGGCTCTAGCTCCTACGAGCAGTACTTC,CASSRGSSSYEQYF
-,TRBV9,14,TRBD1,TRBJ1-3,TGTGCCAGTGCCGGGACAGGGAACGGAAACACCATATATTTT,CASAGTGNGNTIYF
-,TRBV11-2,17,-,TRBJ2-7,TGTGCCAGCAGCTCCAATACAGGGCCGTCCGACCCTGGGGAGCAGTACTTC,CASSSNTGPSDPGEQYF
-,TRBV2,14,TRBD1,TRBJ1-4,TGTGCCAGCAGCGAACAGGGGGCGGATGAAAAACTGTTTTTT,CASSEQGADEKLFF
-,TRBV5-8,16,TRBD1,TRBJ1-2,TGTGCCAGCAGCGCCAGTCCCGGGACAGGGCTCTATGGCTACACCTTC,CASSASPGTGLYGYTF
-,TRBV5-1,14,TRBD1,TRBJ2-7,TGCGCCAGCAGCTTGGTTGCGACAGGGCTCGAGCAGTACTTC,CASSLVATGLEQYF
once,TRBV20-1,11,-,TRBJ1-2,TGCAGTGCGGTTGAGAACTATGGCTACACCTTC,CSAVENYGYTF
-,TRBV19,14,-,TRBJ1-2,TGTGCCAGTCAAGCCCCCCAGGGACTGTATGGCTACACCTTC,CASQAPQGLYGYTF
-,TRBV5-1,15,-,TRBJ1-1,TGCGCCTCTAAATCCTCGGGAGGGTTGAGCACTGAAGCTTTCTTT,CASKSSGGLSTEAFF
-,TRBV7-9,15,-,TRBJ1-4,TGTGCCAGCAGCTTTGTTAGCAGGGCTAATGAAAAACTGTTTTTT,CASSFVSRANEKLFF
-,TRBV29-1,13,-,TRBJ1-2,TGCAGCGCATCCGGGACACAGAACTATGGCTACACCTTC,CSASGTQNYGYTF
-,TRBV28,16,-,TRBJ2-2,TGTGCCAGCAGCAAAAAACCCCCCGAGGGGAACGGGGAGCTGTTTTTT,CASSKKPPEGNGELFF
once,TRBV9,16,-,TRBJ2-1,TGTGCCAGCAGCCCCCGAGAGGAGGGCACCTACAATGAGCAGTTCTTC,CASSPREEGTYNEQFF
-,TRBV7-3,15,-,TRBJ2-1,TGTGCCAGCAGCCCCGTTGGGGGCGCCTACAATGAGCAGTTCTTC,CASSPVGGAYNEQFF
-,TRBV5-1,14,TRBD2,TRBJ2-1,TGCGCCAGCAGCGGGCTAGCGGGGAACAATGAGCAGTTCTTC,CASSGLAGNNEQFF
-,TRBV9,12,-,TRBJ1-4,TGTGCCAGCAGCGGCACGGGGGAAAAACTGTTTTTT,CASSGTGEKLFF
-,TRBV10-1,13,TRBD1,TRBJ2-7,TGCGCCAGCAGTGAGGACTCAGGGGGCGAGCAGTACTTC,CASSEDSGGEQYF
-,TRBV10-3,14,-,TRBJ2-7,TGTGCCACAGGGGGGCCCCCGGGGGTGCGGGAGCAGTACTTC,CATGGPPGVREQYF
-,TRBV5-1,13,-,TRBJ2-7,TGCGCCAGCAGGGACTACCGCTCCTACGAGCAGTACTTC,CASRDYRSYEQYF
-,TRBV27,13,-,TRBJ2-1,TGTGCCAGCAGGCATAGAGGGTACAATGAGCAGTTCTTC,CASRHRGYNEQFF